A selection of T cell receptor beta chains follows, all from one sample in a study of blood T cells in healthy people across ages. TCRdb redid the calling of the 5' RACE reads with MiXCR, one entry per CDR3 protein. The profile shows around 990,000 distinct CDR3 sequences, about two fifths of them singletons. Sequenced: blood. The receptors were gathered from a man between 18 and 29 years old in good health. The CDR3 runs from the conserved cysteine through the conserved F or W. Fields, in order: J gene, clone size, V gene, D gene, CDR3 DNA, CDR3 protein. A D gene is named only where the DNA matches it firmly. Where a row states a size, it is once, few, many or the class of an expanded clone; other rows omit it.

j_call: TRBJ2-7
clone_size: many
v_call: TRBV10-3
d_call: NA
cdr3_nt: TGTGCCATCAGCAAGGGACATTCCTACGAGCAGTACTTC
cdr3_aa: CAISKGHSYEQYF

j_call: TRBJ2-3
clone_size: NA
v_call: TRBV12-3/TRBV12-4
d_call: NA
cdr3_nt: TGTGCCAGCAGTTTAGCGGGGGGCAAAGGAGATACGCAGTATTTT
cdr3_aa: CASSLAGGKGDTQYF

j_call: TRBJ1-4
clone_size: few
v_call: TRBV20-1
d_call: NA
cdr3_nt: TGCAGTGCTATTAATCGGGATGGGGAAAAACTGTTTTTT
cdr3_aa: CSAINRDGEKLFF

j_call: TRBJ2-6
clone_size: few
v_call: TRBV30
d_call: NA
cdr3_nt: TGTGCCTGGAGTGTACGCCGACACCTCTCTGGGGCCAACGTCCTGACTTTC
cdr3_aa: CAWSVRRHLSGANVLTF

j_call: TRBJ2-7
clone_size: NA
v_call: TRBV5-6
d_call: NA
cdr3_nt: TGTGCCAGCAGCTGGGGGAGGAGACTAGGAATGGACGAGCAGTACTTC
cdr3_aa: CASSWGRRLGMDEQYF

j_call: TRBJ2-7
clone_size: NA
v_call: TRBV30
d_call: TRBD1
cdr3_nt: TGTGCCAGCTCCGGGACAGGGGAGGACGAGCAGTACTTC
cdr3_aa: CASSGTGEDEQYF

j_call: TRBJ1-2
clone_size: NA
v_call: TRBV12-5
d_call: TRBD1
cdr3_nt: TGTGCTAGTGGTTTTACCCTTTTCCCCAAAAATGGGACAGCCTCCCTTGACTATGGCTACACCTTC
cdr3_aa: CASGFTLFPKNGTASLDYGYTF

j_call: TRBJ2-7
clone_size: few
v_call: TRBV28
d_call: NA
cdr3_nt: TGTGCCAGCAGTTTAGGAAGGGGGTCAAATGAGCAGTACTTC
cdr3_aa: CASSLGRGSNEQYF

j_call: TRBJ2-7
clone_size: NA
v_call: TRBV28
d_call: TRBD1
cdr3_nt: TGTGCCAGCAGTTTACAGGGGGCGCGGTCCTACGAGCAGTACTTC
cdr3_aa: CASSLQGARSYEQYF

j_call: TRBJ2-3
clone_size: few
v_call: TRBV7-8
d_call: NA
cdr3_nt: TGTGCCAGCAGCTCCGACGCGGGGTGGGGCACAGATACGCAGTATTTT
cdr3_aa: CASSSDAGWGTDTQYF

j_call: TRBJ2-1
clone_size: NA
v_call: TRBV14
d_call: TRBD2
cdr3_nt: TGTGCCAGCAGCTGGACTAGCGGTAGATACAATGAGCAGTTCTTC
cdr3_aa: CASSWTSGRYNEQFF

j_call: TRBJ1-2
clone_size: NA
v_call: TRBV9
d_call: NA
cdr3_nt: TGTGCCAGCAGCGTCGGAGGGGACACCTATGGCTACACCTTC
cdr3_aa: CASSVGGDTYGYTF

j_call: TRBJ2-3
clone_size: once
v_call: TRBV5-1
d_call: TRBD1
cdr3_nt: TGCGCCAGCAGCTTGGCCGGACAGGGTTCGGATACGCAGTATTTT
cdr3_aa: CASSLAGQGSDTQYF

j_call: TRBJ2-1
clone_size: NA
v_call: TRBV5-6
d_call: NA
cdr3_nt: TGTGCCAGCAGCTTTGGCCGACCCTACAATGAGCAGTTCTTC
cdr3_aa: CASSFGRPYNEQFF

j_call: TRBJ2-7
clone_size: NA
v_call: TRBV6-2/TRBV6-3
d_call: TRBD1
cdr3_nt: TGTGCCAGCAGAGGCCGGGACAGGGATAACGAGCAGTACTTC
cdr3_aa: CASRGRDRDNEQYF

j_call: TRBJ1-2
clone_size: few
v_call: TRBV10-3
d_call: NA
cdr3_nt: TGTGCCATCAGTGAGAAGGGGCCCAACTATGGCTACACCTTC
cdr3_aa: CAISEKGPNYGYTF

j_call: TRBJ1-1
clone_size: once
v_call: TRBV7-9
d_call: NA
cdr3_nt: TGTGCCAGCAGCTTGGGGGATGGCGCTGAAGCTTTCTTT
cdr3_aa: CASSLGDGAEAFF

j_call: TRBJ1-2
clone_size: NA
v_call: TRBV6-2/TRBV6-3
d_call: NA
cdr3_nt: TGTGCCAGCGGGGAAAGATTCGACAGCCTAATTAACTATGGCTACACCTTC
cdr3_aa: CASGERFDSLINYGYTF

j_call: TRBJ2-4
clone_size: few
v_call: TRBV28
d_call: NA
cdr3_nt: TGTGCCAGCAGTTTCGCGGCAGGGAAAAACATTCAGTACTTC
cdr3_aa: CASSFAAGKNIQYF

j_call: TRBJ2-3
clone_size: few
v_call: TRBV2
d_call: NA
cdr3_nt: TGTGCCAGCAGTGTGGCACACGGAATGGTAGCAGATACGCAGTATTTT
cdr3_aa: CASSVAHGMVADTQYF

j_call: TRBJ1-4
clone_size: few
v_call: TRBV7-2
d_call: NA
cdr3_nt: TGTGCCAGCAGCGCGAGTCGGGATTTTAATGAAAAACTGTTTTTT
cdr3_aa: CASSASRDFNEKLFF

j_call: TRBJ2-1
clone_size: NA
v_call: TRBV7-8
d_call: NA
cdr3_nt: TGTGCCAGCAGCTTAGTCGATCAATACAATGAGCAGTTCTTC
cdr3_aa: CASSLVDQYNEQFF

j_call: TRBJ2-5
clone_size: NA
v_call: TRBV20-1
d_call: TRBD2
cdr3_nt: TGCAGTGCTAGAAGGGTTCCCCCAGCGGGGGGGCCCGAGGAGACCCAGTACTTC
cdr3_aa: CSARRVPPAGGPEETQYF

j_call: TRBJ2-7
clone_size: NA
v_call: TRBV20-1
d_call: TRBD2
cdr3_nt: TGCAGTGCTGGGACTAGCGGGAGCTCCTACAATGAGCAGTACTTC
cdr3_aa: CSAGTSGSSYNEQYF

j_call: TRBJ2-7
clone_size: NA
v_call: TRBV20-1
d_call: TRBD1
cdr3_nt: TGCAGTGCCCCGGGACAGCACTACGAGCAGTACTTC
cdr3_aa: CSAPGQHYEQYF

j_call: TRBJ2-7
clone_size: NA
v_call: TRBV18
d_call: TRBD2
cdr3_nt: TGTGCCAGCTCACAAACTAGCGGGGCAACCTACGAGCAGTACTTC
cdr3_aa: CASSQTSGATYEQYF

j_call: TRBJ1-1
clone_size: NA
v_call: TRBV3-1
d_call: NA
cdr3_nt: TGTGCCAGCAGCCGGGACGGCTCTGGGGACACTGAAGCTTTCTTT
cdr3_aa: CASSRDGSGDTEAFF

j_call: TRBJ1-2
clone_size: many
v_call: TRBV7-9
d_call: NA
cdr3_nt: TGTGCCAGCACCGCGGACAAGGACTATGGCTACACCTTC
cdr3_aa: CASTADKDYGYTF

j_call: TRBJ1-2
clone_size: NA
v_call: TRBV20-1
d_call: NA
cdr3_nt: TGCAGTGCAACTGAGGGGGGAAACTATGGCTACACCTTC
cdr3_aa: CSATEGGNYGYTF

j_call: TRBJ1-2
clone_size: few
v_call: TRBV5-1
d_call: NA
cdr3_nt: TGCGCCAGCAGCCCAGCGGATGGGTCAGGATATGGCTACACCTTC
cdr3_aa: CASSPADGSGYGYTF

j_call: TRBJ2-5
clone_size: few
v_call: TRBV19
d_call: NA
cdr3_nt: TGTGCCAGTAGAGAAGTCGATAAAGAGACCCAGTACTTC
cdr3_aa: CASREVDKETQYF

j_call: TRBJ1-3
clone_size: NA
v_call: TRBV5-6
d_call: NA
cdr3_nt: TGTGCCAGCAGCCGGGGGAAATCTGGAAACACCATATATTTT
cdr3_aa: CASSRGKSGNTIYF